The sequence of this T cell receptor beta chain was determined in a study of shared clonotypes between healthy human individuals. The CDR3 contains 13 residues. The ends were cut back, 5 bases at V and 4 bases at J, with 11 bases in the middle. The V gene's germline CDR1 is MNHEY and CDR2 SVGAGI. Naive CD8 cells, CD45RO-negative and positively selected for CCR7, excluded terminally differentiated effector memory CD45RA+ cells. The table came from immunoSEQ multiplex PCR; TCRdb's copy has only in-frame clones and leaves some out. In the table there are approximately 1.9 million clones, just under 95% of which are singletons.

The chain carries TRBV6-5 and TRBJ2-5; D is undetermined. The material sequenced was naive CD8+ T cells from PBMCs. The sequence was collected from a man younger than 35 in good health. Some clones in this sample may be carry-over from other donors' samples. As DNA, the CDR3 is TGTGCCAGCAGTCCACAGTATCCAGAGACCCAGTACTTC. Protein product: CASSPQYPETQYF.